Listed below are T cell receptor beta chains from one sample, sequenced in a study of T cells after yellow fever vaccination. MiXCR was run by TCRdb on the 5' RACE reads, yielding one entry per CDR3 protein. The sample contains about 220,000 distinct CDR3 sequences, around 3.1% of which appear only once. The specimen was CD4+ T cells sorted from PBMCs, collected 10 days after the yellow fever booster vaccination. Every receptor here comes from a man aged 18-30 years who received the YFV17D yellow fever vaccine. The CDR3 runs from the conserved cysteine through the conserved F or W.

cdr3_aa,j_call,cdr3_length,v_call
CASSSGQGANYEQYF,TRBJ2-7,15,TRBV11-2
CASSIRQGRSYNEQFF,TRBJ2-1,16,TRBV19
CASLRTGKETQYF,TRBJ2-5,13,TRBV6-1
CASSLVGFDAEAFF,TRBJ1-1,14,TRBV11-2
CASSSLQGAGYGYTF,TRBJ1-2,15,TRBV5-1
CASSATGDTEAFF,TRBJ1-1,13,TRBV5-5
CASSRGDSNTGDIQYF,TRBJ2-4,16,TRBV25-1
CASTLSSPLHF,TRBJ1-6,11,TRBV2
CASSRGPGTAEAFF,TRBJ1-1,14,TRBV12-3/TRBV12-4
CASSLAGGTGHLNTEAFF,TRBJ1-1,18,TRBV5-1
CASSEYRARNTEAFF,TRBJ1-1,15,TRBV19
CASSLIVGRSGANVLTF,TRBJ2-6,17,TRBV5-1
CASTRARGETQYF,TRBJ2-5,13,TRBV10-2
CASSRDGSYEQYF,TRBJ2-7,13,TRBV7-3
CASSISDRPRPQHF,TRBJ1-5,14,TRBV19
CSALGPSGYEQYF,TRBJ2-7,13,TRBV20-1
CASSGTGGGNTIYF,TRBJ1-3,14,TRBV25-1
CASSRGAEAGTTGELFF,TRBJ2-2,17,TRBV3-1
CASSRDRVYEQYF,TRBJ2-7,13,TRBV7-2
CASSPTGGGDQPQHF,TRBJ1-5,15,TRBV3-1
CASSPQNQETQYF,TRBJ2-5,13,TRBV18
CASSLGILQPQHF,TRBJ1-5,13,TRBV7-9
CASSLWAASEQFF,TRBJ2-1,13,TRBV7-2
CASSVEATPYEKLFF,TRBJ1-4,15,TRBV19
CASSPELDYEQYF,TRBJ2-7,13,TRBV4-3
CASRDTGGAYGYTF,TRBJ1-2,14,TRBV2
CASSDGGQPGRPQHF,TRBJ1-5,15,TRBV6-5
CASFPGPSGQETQYF,TRBJ2-5,15,TRBV5-1
CASSLPQASSGANVLTF,TRBJ2-6,17,TRBV7-9
CSVVGTGDTEAFF,TRBJ1-1,13,TRBV29-1
CASSSLGPGNTIYF,TRBJ1-3,14,TRBV7-9
CSADYRSGTGYF,TRBJ2-7,12,TRBV20-1
CASSYVGEGGNTIYF,TRBJ1-3,15,TRBV6-6
CASSPSWRTLQETQYF,TRBJ2-5,16,TRBV19
CASNRLAGSTDTQYF,TRBJ2-3,15,TRBV2
CASSQSGGNQPQHF,TRBJ1-5,14,TRBV5-1
CSARGQGHGYTF,TRBJ1-2,12,TRBV20-1
CASSVGRGLGSGANVLTF,TRBJ2-6,18,TRBV9
CSAVPGASVQETQYF,TRBJ2-5,15,TRBV20-1
CASSSPVEETQYF,TRBJ2-5,13,TRBV5-5
CATSEGWSDTQYF,TRBJ2-3,13,TRBV24-1
CASSPLQASNQPQHF,TRBJ1-5,15,TRBV18
CASREGSGDETQYF,TRBJ2-5,14,TRBV5-1
CASSQEGRGGSTEAFF,TRBJ1-1,16,TRBV4-1